The TCR beta chain under discussion was sequenced for a study of identical twins. Unique molecular identifiers were present on the cDNA, and a universal primer site came from template switching. TCRdb redid the calling of the 5' RACE reads with MiXCR, one entry per CDR3 protein. The table has fewer than 450,000 distinct CDR3 sequences, approximately 9.1% seen once. Per germline, CDR1 ENHRY and CDR2 SYGVKD. Trimming left V 4 bases short and J 5 bases short, with 14 bases between. The CDR3 consists of 14 residues. The sample taken for sequencing was naive T cells sorted from blood. This receptor was taken from a woman between 45 and 60 years old in good health. The V call is TRBV10-3, the J call TRBJ2-5; possible D gene TRBD1, 6 bases. CDR3 residues: CAISGDTGRETQYF. The DNA for the CDR3 is TGTGCCATCAGTGGGGACACCGGTCGGGAGACCCAGTACTTC.